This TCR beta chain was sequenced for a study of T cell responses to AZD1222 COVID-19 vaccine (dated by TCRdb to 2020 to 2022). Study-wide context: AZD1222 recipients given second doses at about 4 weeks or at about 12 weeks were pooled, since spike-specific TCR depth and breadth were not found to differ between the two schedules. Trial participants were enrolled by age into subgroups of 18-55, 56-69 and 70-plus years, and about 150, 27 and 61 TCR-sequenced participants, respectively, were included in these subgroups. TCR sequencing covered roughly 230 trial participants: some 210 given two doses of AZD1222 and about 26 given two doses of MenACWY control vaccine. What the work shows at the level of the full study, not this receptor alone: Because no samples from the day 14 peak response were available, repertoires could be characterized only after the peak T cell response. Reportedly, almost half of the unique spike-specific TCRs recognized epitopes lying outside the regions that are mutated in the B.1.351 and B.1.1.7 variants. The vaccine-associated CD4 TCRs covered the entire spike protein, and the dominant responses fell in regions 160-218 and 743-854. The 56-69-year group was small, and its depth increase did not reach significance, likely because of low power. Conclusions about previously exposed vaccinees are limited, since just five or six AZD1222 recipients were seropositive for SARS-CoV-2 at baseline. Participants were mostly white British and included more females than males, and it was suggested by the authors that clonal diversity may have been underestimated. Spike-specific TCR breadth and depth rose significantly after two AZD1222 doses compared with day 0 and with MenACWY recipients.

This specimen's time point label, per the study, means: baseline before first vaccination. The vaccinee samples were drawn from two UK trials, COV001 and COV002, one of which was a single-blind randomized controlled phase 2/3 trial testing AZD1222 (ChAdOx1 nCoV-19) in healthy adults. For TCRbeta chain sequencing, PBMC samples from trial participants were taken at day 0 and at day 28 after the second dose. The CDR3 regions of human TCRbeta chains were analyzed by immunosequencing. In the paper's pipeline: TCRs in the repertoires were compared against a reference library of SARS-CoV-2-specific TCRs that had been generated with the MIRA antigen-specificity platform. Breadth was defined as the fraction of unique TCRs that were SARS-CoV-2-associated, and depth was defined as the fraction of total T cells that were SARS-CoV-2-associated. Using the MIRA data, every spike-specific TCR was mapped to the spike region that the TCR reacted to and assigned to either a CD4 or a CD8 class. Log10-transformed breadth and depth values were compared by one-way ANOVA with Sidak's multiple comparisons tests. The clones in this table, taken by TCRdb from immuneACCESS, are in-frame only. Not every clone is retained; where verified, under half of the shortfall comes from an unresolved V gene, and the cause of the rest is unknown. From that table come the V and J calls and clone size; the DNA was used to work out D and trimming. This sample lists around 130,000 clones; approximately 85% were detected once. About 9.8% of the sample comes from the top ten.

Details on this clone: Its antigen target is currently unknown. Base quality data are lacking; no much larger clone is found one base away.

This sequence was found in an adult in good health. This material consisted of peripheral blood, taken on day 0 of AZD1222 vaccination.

The CDR3 is CASSFDSQETQYF. The nucleotides read TGTGCCAGCAGCTTCGACAGCCAAGAGACCCAGTACTTC. The sequence is built from TRBV7-3 and TRBJ2-5, with TRBD1 tentatively as D gene (5 bases match). The CDR3 numbers 13 residues from cysteine through phenylalanine. Only the CDR3 portion is preserved as DNA: 39 bases, with reading frame beginning at the first base. Reading the germline V gene gives CDR1 SGHTA and CDR2 FQGTGA. V drops 3 bases and J drops 1 base, leaving 6 bases in between. This CDR3, with the reference TRBV7-3 and TRBJ2-5 proteins standing in past its ends, gives the full variable domain GAGVSQTPSNKVTEKGKYVELRCDPISGHTALYWYRQSLGQGPEFLIYFQGTGAADDSGLPNDRFFAVRPEGSVSTLKIQRTERGDSAVYLCASSFDSQETQYFGPGTRLLVL.